The 17 T cell receptor beta chains listed next were all sequenced from one sample in a study of glioma-infiltrating T cells after dendritic cell vaccination. TCRdb keeps only in-frame clones here, not all; method: immunoSEQ multiplex PCR. The table lists 90,000 or so clones, 70% to 90% of them singletons. Sequenced material: blood, taken before dendritic cell vaccination. These receptors were taken from a human donor with glioblastoma.

The chain links TRBV28 to TRBJ1-2; a possible D gene is TRBD1 (6 bases). The germline CDR1 and CDR2 sequences are MDHEN and SYDVKM. Between the trimmed V and J ends, which lost 7 bases and 4 bases, there was a span of 16 bases. This CDR3 is 14 amino acids long. As DNA, the CDR3 is TGTGCCAGCACCCCACGGGGGGCGGGCTATGGCTACACCTTC. This encodes CASTPRGAGYGYTF.

The V gene is TRBV7-9, the J gene TRBJ1-1; 9 nucleotides line up with TRBD1. CDR3 length: 15 amino acids. CDR1 SEHNR and CDR2 FQNEAQ come from the germline V gene (reference sequence). Losses at the gene ends were 7 bases for V and 1 base for J; bases not matched to a gene: 7. CDR3 bases: TGTGCCAGCATGCCCCCGGGACAGGGGAACACTGAAGCTTTCTTT. It translates to CASMPPGQGNTEAFF.

This clone showed up just once. The rearrangement joins TRBV18 to TRBJ1-2; 9 nucleotides align to TRBD1. Germline V gives CDR1 KGHSH, CDR2 LQKENI. Trimming took 6 bases from V and 1 from J; bases not matched to a gene: 3. The length of the CDR3 is 14 residues. The CDR3 sequence is CASSPGQGNYGYTF. In DNA form, the CDR3 reads TGTGCCAGCTCCCCGGGACAGGGTAACTATGGCTACACCTTC.

This rearrangement joins TRBV7-2 to TRBJ2-2, with D possibly TRBD2 on 6 matching bases. V lost 2 bases, J lost 4 bases, and 17 bases lay in between. Germline lookup yields CDR1 SGHTA and CDR2 FQGNSA. There are 17 residues in the CDR3. The DNA for the CDR3 is TGTGCCAGCAGCTTATCGGTAGCGGATGCCAGCACCGGGGAGCTGTTTTTT. Translation gives CASSLSVADASTGELFF.

This clone has just a few counts. The chain employs TRBV7-3 and TRBJ2-3; 7 nucleotides align to TRBD2. V dropped 5 bases and J dropped 4; count of bases not matched to a gene: 12. The CDR3 sequence is 16 residues long. Looked up from germline, CDR1 is SGHTA and CDR2 is FQGTGA. The CDR3 here is CASSEYRMGGADTQYF. The CDR3 DNA reads as TGTGCCAGCAGCGAATACAGGATGGGGGGGGCAGATACGCAGTATTTT.

As DNA, the CDR3 is TGTGCCAGCACCCTAACGGGTCCCGGGAACACCGGGGAGCTGTTTTTT. It translates to CASTLTGPGNTGELFF. The chain uses TRBV27 and TRBJ2-2; D call uncertain. The length of the CDR3 is 16 residues. Trimming cost V 7 bases and J 1 base, with 16 bases left between them. Germline V gene sequence: CDR1 MNHEY, CDR2 SMNVEV (reference sequence).

This chain uses TRBV7-9 with TRBJ1-1, with 8 bases fitting TRBD1. The J segment lost 6 bases and the V segment lost 5 bases, leaving 8 bases of the junction unmatched. The CDR3 runs to 14 residues. Germline CDR1 and CDR2: SEHNR and FQNEAQ (reference sequence). The CDR3 loop reads CASSTPTGEAEAFF. The CDR3 coding sequence is TGTGCCAGCAGCACCCCGACAGGGGAGGCTGAAGCTTTCTTT.

V usage is TRBV5-1 and J usage is TRBJ2-5; 8 nucleotides line up with TRBD2. The germline gives CDR1 SGHRS, CDR2 YFSETQ. The CDR3 length is 15 residues. The trim removed 3 bases at V and 4 bases at J, leaving 8 bases unmatched. The CDR3 reads CASSSTGRAGETQYF. In DNA, the CDR3 is TGCGCCAGCAGCTCCACCGGGAGGGCGGGAGAGACCCAGTACTTC. The full variable domain, completed using reference TRBV5-1 and TRBJ2-5, is KAGVTQTPRYLIKTRGQQVTLSCSPISGHRSVSWYQQTPGQGLQFLFEYFSETQRNKGNFPGRFSGRQFSNSRSEMNVSTLELGDSALYLCASSSTGRAGETQYFGPGTRLLVL.

V is TRBV4-2 and J is TRBJ1-6; no reliable D call. Trimming removed 4 bases at V and 8 bases at J, with 9 bases between. The CDR3 extends over 13 amino acids. Germline CDR1 and CDR2: LGHNA and YNFKEQ. CDR3 in DNA: TGTGCCAGCAGCCTGTACACCGATTCACCCCTCCACTTT. It is translated as CASSLYTDSPLHF.

This clone was observed a few times. This chain uses TRBV6-1 with TRBJ1-5; D is perhaps TRBD1 (6 bases). This CDR3 has 15 residues. The germline CDR1 and CDR2 sequences are MNHNS and SASEGT. The germline V and J ends were trimmed by 5 bases and 2 bases, with 13 bases remaining between them. The CDR3 DNA reads TGTGCCAGCAGTACTGGGGCAGGGGGCAATCAGCCCCAGCATTTT. Translation gives CASSTGAGGNQPQHF.

The rearrangement joins TRBV5-1 to TRBJ2-7; D possibly corresponds to TRBD2 (9 bases). In germline, CDR1 is SGHRS, CDR2 YFSETQ. This CDR3 has 17 amino acids. V shed 4 bases and J shed 2 bases, with 22 bases lying between them. In DNA form, the CDR3 reads TGCGCCAGCAGCCCCGGACAGGGACTAGCCCTTCCCTACGAGCAGTACTTC. Its translation is CASSPGQGLALPYEQYF.

This clone was seen only a few times. The chain recombines TRBV18 with TRBJ2-2, with D possibly being TRBD1 (6 bases). Germline CDR1 reads KGHSH; CDR2 reads LQKENI. This CDR3 is built from 16 residues. Deletions cut 3 bases from V and 6 bases from J, with 17 bases between. In DNA form, the CDR3 reads TGTGCCAGCTCACCCCTGAACAGGGCTGGGGCCGGGGAGCTGTTTTTT. The encoded protein is CASSPLNRAGAGELFF.

The rearrangement uses TRBV6-1 and TRBJ2-5; D not certain. Germline CDR1 and CDR2: MNHNS and SASEGT. This CDR3 is built from 13 residues. The V end lost 4 bases, the J end lost 2 bases, and 8 bases lay between the germline ends. CDR3 region: CASSGHWQETQYF. Here the CDR3 DNA reads TGTGCCAGCAGTGGACATTGGCAAGAGACCCAGTACTTC.

This chain connects TRBV5-1 to TRBJ2-2; no reliable D call. CDR1 and CDR2 from the germline V gene are SGHRS and YFSETQ. The CDR3 spans 16 residues. Trimming took 0 bases from V and 4 from J, leaving 13 bases between them. The CDR3 sequence is CASSLVSASGTGELFF. The CDR3 nucleotides read TGCGCCAGCAGCTTGGTCTCCGCGTCGGGCACCGGGGAGCTGTTTTTT.

The genes are TRBV2 and TRBJ1-1; D may be TRBD1 (6 bases). CDR3 size: 13 residues. The germline V gene encodes CDR1 SNHLY and CDR2 FYNNEI. Trimming took 10 bases from V and 1 from J, leaving 13 bases between them. The CDR3 sequence is CATEVGANTEAFF. CDR3 sequence (DNA): TGTGCCACCGAGGTGGGGGCGAACACTGAAGCTTTCTTT.

The V and J genes are TRBV5-4 and TRBJ2-5, with D possibly being TRBD1 (5 bases). The CDR3 sequence is 15 residues long. The V gene's germline CDR1 is SGHNT and CDR2 YYREEE (reference sequence). Deletions cut 0 bases from V and 4 bases from J, with 13 bases between. CDR3 bases: TGTGCCAGCAGCTTGGGGGGCCGGAACTCAGAGACCCAGTACTTC. It encodes CASSLGGRNSETQYF. Full variable domain (outside the CDR3, taken from reference TRBV5-4 and TRBJ2-5): ETGVTQSPTHLIKTRGQQVTLRCSSQSGHNTVSWYQQALGQGPQFIFQYYREEENGRGNFPPRFSGLQFPNYSSELNVNALELDDSALYLCASSLGGRNSETQYFGPGTRLLVL.

This sequence joins TRBV6-1 and TRBJ1-2, with TRBD1 matching 7 bases. J lost 0 bases, V lost 6 bases, and 7 bases had no gene match. CDR3 size: 15 residues. Looked up from germline, CDR1 is MNHNS and CDR2 is SASEGT. Written as DNA, the CDR3 is TGTGCCAGCAGCCCCCAGGGGGAGGCTAACTATGGCTACACCTTC. It is translated as CASSPQGEANYGYTF.